A selection of T cell receptor beta chains follows, all from one sample in a study of T cells after yellow fever vaccination. Via MiXCR, TCRdb re-called the 5' RACE reads, giving one row per CDR3 protein. The sample shows a few hundred thousand distinct CDR3 sequences, roughly 5% of them seen only once. The sequencing here drew on CD4+ T cells sorted from PBMCs, taken on the day of the yellow fever booster vaccination. These receptors came from a young man who received the YFV17D yellow fever vaccine. Each CDR3 is given with its conserved first and last residue. The D gene is left open where the match is weak. Expanded clones are given a class, and other clones once, few, many or no size at all.

.	.	TRBV20-1	TRBJ2-2	CSARGAGDTGELFF	TGCAGTGCTAGAGGAGCAGGGGACACCGGGGAGCTGTTTTTT
.	.	TRBV11-3	TRBJ2-3	CASSTAGGTDTQYF	TGTGCCAGCAGCACAGCTGGGGGCACAGATACGCAGTATTTT
TRBD2	few	TRBV14	TRBJ2-3	CASSQLAGSLDTQYF	TGTGCCAGCAGCCAACTAGCGGGGTCTTTGGATACGCAGTATTTT
.	many	TRBV4-3	TRBJ2-3	CASSQALQDTQYF	TGCGCCAGCAGCCAAGCACTGCAAGACACGCAGTATTTT
.	.	TRBV6-5	TRBJ2-4	CASSFLSLRAKNIQYF	TGTGCCAGCAGTTTTCTTAGCTTGAGGGCCAAAAACATTCAGTACTTC
.	many	TRBV5-1	TRBJ2-5	CASSPTLRRETQYF	TGCGCCAGCAGCCCAACACTGAGGCGGGAGACCCAGTACTTC
.	.	TRBV2	TRBJ2-7	CASSGPGWAVQYF	TGTGCCAGCAGCGGGCCCGGATGGGCGGTGCAGTACTTC
.	few	TRBV11-2	TRBJ1-4	CASSLRARAGEKLFF	TGTGCCAGCAGCTTACGGGCCAGGGCAGGTGAAAAACTGTTTTTT
.	.	TRBV12-3/TRBV12-4	TRBJ2-2	CASSFNANTGELFF	TGTGCCAGCAGCTTTAACGCCAACACCGGGGAGCTGTTTTTT
.	.	TRBV18	TRBJ2-1	CASSLYTVNSYNEQFF	TGTGCCAGCTCACTCTATACAGTTAACTCCTACAATGAGCAGTTCTTC
.	.	TRBV27	TRBJ2-7	CASSLSEQYF	TGTGCCAGCAGTTTATCCGAGCAGTACTTC
TRBD2	few	TRBV18	TRBJ2-1	CASSPRTSGGINEQFF	TGTGCCAGCTCACCACGGACTAGCGGGGGAATCAATGAGCAGTTCTTC
TRBD1	few	TRBV4-3	TRBJ1-1	CASSQEVQGAYTEAFF	TGCGCCAGCAGCCAAGAGGTTCAGGGGGCGTACACTGAAGCTTTCTTT
.	many	TRBV19	TRBJ1-5	CASSMGFNQPQHF	TGTGCCAGTAGTATGGGGTTCAATCAGCCCCAGCATTTT
TRBD2	few	TRBV25-1	TRBJ2-3	CASSESLAGAADTQYF	TGTGCCAGCAGTGAATCTCTAGCGGGGGCAGCAGATACGCAGTATTTT
TRBD2	few	TRBV7-7	TRBJ2-2	CASSTGGGSYTGELFF	TGTGCCAGCAGCACGGGAGGTGGCAGTTACACCGGGGAGCTGTTTTTT
TRBD1	few	TRBV12-5	TRBJ2-1	CASGLRDRGTNEQFF	TGTGCTAGTGGCCTTCGGGACAGGGGGACCAATGAGCAGTTCTTC
TRBD2	few	TRBV7-2	TRBJ2-3	CASSLEAWRGADTDTQYF	TGTGCCAGCAGCTTAGAGGCATGGCGGGGGGCCGACACAGATACGCAGTATTTT
.	few	TRBV25-1	TRBJ1-2	CASSAAGNGYTF	TGTGCCAGCAGTGCGGCAGGGAATGGCTACACCTTC
.	.	TRBV29-1	TRBJ2-1	CSVVSSGWVINEQFF	TGCAGCGTTGTCAGCAGCGGCTGGGTGATCAATGAGCAGTTCTTC
.	many	TRBV18	TRBJ2-2	CASSPGGTGSTGELFF	TGTGCCAGCTCACCCGGCGGCACAGGGAGCACCGGGGAGCTGTTTTTT
.	.	TRBV15	TRBJ1-2	CATSRAGEGGYTF	TGTGCCACCAGCAGAGCGGGGGAAGGCGGCTACACCTTC
.	few	TRBV20-1	TRBJ2-3	CSAKIETSTDTQYF	TGCAGTGCCAAGATAGAAACTAGCACAGATACGCAGTATTTT